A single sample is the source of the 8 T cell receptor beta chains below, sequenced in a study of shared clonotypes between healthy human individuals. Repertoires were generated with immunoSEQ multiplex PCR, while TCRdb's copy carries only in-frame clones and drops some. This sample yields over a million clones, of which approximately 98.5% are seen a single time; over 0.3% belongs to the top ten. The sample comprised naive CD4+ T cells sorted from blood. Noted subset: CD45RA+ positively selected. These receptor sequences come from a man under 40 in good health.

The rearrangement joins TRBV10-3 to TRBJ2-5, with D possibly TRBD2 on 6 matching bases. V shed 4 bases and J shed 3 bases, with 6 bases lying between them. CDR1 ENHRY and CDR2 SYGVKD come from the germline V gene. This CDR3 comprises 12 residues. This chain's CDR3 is CAISGREETQYF. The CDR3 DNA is TGTGCCATCAGTGGGAGGGAAGAGACCCAGTACTTC.

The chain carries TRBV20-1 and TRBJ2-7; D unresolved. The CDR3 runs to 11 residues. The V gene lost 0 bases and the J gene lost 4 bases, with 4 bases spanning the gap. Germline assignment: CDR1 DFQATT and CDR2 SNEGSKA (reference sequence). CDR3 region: CSARDQYEQYF. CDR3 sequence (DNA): TGCAGTGCTAGAGATCAATACGAGCAGTACTTC.

The CDR3: CSVNFELTAGELFF. The CDR3 DNA is TGCAGCGTTAATTTTGAATTAACGGCCGGGGAGCTGTTTTTT. The V gene is TRBV29-1, the J gene TRBJ2-2; D gene ambiguous. In germline, CDR1 is SQVTM, CDR2 ANQGSEA. V was shortened by 5 bases and J by 6 bases, with 16 bases between the two germline ends. This CDR3 spans 14 amino acids.

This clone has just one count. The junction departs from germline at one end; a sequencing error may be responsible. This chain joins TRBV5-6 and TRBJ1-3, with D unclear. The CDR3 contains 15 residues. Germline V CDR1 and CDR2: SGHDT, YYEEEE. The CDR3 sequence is CASSLDKFTGNTIYF. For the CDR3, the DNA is TGTGCCAGCAGCTTGGACAAATTTACTGGCAACACCATATATTTT.

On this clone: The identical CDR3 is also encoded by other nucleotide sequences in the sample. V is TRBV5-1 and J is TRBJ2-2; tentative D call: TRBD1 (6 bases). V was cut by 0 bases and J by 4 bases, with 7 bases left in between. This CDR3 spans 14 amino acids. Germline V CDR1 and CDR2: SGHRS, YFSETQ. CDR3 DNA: TGCGCCAGCAGCTTGGTACAGGGCACCGGGGAGCTGTTTTTT. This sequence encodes CASSLVQGTGELFF.

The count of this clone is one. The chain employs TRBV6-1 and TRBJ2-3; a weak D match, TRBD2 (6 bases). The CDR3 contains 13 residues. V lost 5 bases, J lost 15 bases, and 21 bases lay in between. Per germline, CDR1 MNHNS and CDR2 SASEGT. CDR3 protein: CASSSSGTQSTYF. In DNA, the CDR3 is TGTGCCAGCAGTAGCTCCGGGACTCAATCAACCTATTTT.

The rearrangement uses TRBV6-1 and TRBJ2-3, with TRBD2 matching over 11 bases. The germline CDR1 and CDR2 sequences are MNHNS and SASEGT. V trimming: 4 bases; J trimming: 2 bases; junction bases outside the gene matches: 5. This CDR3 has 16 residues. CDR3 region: CASSGTSGSPTDTQYF. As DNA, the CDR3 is TGTGCCAGCAGTGGAACTAGCGGGAGTCCCACAGATACGCAGTATTTT.

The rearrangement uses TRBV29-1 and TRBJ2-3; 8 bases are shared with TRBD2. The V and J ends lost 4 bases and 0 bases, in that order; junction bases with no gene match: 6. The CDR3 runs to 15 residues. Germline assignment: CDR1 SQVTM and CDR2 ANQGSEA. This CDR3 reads CSVVTSGSSTDTQYF. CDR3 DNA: TGCAGCGTTGTTACTAGCGGATCTAGCACAGATACGCAGTATTTT.